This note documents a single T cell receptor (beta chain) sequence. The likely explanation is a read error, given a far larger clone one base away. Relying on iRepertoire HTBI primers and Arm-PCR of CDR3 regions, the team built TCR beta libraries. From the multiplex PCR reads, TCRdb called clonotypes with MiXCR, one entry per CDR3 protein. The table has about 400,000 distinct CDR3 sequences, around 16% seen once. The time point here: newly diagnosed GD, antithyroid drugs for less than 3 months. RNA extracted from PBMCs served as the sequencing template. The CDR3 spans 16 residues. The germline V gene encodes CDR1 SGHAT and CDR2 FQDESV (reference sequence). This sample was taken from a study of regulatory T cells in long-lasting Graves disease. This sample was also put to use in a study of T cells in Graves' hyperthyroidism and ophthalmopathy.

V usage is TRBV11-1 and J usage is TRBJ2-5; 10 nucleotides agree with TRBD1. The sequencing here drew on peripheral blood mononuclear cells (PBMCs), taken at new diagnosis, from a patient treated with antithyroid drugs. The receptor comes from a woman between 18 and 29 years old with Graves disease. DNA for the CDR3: TGTGCCAGCAGCCAAACCGGGACAGGGGTAACAAATGAGCGGTTCTTC. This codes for CASSQTGTGVTNERFF.